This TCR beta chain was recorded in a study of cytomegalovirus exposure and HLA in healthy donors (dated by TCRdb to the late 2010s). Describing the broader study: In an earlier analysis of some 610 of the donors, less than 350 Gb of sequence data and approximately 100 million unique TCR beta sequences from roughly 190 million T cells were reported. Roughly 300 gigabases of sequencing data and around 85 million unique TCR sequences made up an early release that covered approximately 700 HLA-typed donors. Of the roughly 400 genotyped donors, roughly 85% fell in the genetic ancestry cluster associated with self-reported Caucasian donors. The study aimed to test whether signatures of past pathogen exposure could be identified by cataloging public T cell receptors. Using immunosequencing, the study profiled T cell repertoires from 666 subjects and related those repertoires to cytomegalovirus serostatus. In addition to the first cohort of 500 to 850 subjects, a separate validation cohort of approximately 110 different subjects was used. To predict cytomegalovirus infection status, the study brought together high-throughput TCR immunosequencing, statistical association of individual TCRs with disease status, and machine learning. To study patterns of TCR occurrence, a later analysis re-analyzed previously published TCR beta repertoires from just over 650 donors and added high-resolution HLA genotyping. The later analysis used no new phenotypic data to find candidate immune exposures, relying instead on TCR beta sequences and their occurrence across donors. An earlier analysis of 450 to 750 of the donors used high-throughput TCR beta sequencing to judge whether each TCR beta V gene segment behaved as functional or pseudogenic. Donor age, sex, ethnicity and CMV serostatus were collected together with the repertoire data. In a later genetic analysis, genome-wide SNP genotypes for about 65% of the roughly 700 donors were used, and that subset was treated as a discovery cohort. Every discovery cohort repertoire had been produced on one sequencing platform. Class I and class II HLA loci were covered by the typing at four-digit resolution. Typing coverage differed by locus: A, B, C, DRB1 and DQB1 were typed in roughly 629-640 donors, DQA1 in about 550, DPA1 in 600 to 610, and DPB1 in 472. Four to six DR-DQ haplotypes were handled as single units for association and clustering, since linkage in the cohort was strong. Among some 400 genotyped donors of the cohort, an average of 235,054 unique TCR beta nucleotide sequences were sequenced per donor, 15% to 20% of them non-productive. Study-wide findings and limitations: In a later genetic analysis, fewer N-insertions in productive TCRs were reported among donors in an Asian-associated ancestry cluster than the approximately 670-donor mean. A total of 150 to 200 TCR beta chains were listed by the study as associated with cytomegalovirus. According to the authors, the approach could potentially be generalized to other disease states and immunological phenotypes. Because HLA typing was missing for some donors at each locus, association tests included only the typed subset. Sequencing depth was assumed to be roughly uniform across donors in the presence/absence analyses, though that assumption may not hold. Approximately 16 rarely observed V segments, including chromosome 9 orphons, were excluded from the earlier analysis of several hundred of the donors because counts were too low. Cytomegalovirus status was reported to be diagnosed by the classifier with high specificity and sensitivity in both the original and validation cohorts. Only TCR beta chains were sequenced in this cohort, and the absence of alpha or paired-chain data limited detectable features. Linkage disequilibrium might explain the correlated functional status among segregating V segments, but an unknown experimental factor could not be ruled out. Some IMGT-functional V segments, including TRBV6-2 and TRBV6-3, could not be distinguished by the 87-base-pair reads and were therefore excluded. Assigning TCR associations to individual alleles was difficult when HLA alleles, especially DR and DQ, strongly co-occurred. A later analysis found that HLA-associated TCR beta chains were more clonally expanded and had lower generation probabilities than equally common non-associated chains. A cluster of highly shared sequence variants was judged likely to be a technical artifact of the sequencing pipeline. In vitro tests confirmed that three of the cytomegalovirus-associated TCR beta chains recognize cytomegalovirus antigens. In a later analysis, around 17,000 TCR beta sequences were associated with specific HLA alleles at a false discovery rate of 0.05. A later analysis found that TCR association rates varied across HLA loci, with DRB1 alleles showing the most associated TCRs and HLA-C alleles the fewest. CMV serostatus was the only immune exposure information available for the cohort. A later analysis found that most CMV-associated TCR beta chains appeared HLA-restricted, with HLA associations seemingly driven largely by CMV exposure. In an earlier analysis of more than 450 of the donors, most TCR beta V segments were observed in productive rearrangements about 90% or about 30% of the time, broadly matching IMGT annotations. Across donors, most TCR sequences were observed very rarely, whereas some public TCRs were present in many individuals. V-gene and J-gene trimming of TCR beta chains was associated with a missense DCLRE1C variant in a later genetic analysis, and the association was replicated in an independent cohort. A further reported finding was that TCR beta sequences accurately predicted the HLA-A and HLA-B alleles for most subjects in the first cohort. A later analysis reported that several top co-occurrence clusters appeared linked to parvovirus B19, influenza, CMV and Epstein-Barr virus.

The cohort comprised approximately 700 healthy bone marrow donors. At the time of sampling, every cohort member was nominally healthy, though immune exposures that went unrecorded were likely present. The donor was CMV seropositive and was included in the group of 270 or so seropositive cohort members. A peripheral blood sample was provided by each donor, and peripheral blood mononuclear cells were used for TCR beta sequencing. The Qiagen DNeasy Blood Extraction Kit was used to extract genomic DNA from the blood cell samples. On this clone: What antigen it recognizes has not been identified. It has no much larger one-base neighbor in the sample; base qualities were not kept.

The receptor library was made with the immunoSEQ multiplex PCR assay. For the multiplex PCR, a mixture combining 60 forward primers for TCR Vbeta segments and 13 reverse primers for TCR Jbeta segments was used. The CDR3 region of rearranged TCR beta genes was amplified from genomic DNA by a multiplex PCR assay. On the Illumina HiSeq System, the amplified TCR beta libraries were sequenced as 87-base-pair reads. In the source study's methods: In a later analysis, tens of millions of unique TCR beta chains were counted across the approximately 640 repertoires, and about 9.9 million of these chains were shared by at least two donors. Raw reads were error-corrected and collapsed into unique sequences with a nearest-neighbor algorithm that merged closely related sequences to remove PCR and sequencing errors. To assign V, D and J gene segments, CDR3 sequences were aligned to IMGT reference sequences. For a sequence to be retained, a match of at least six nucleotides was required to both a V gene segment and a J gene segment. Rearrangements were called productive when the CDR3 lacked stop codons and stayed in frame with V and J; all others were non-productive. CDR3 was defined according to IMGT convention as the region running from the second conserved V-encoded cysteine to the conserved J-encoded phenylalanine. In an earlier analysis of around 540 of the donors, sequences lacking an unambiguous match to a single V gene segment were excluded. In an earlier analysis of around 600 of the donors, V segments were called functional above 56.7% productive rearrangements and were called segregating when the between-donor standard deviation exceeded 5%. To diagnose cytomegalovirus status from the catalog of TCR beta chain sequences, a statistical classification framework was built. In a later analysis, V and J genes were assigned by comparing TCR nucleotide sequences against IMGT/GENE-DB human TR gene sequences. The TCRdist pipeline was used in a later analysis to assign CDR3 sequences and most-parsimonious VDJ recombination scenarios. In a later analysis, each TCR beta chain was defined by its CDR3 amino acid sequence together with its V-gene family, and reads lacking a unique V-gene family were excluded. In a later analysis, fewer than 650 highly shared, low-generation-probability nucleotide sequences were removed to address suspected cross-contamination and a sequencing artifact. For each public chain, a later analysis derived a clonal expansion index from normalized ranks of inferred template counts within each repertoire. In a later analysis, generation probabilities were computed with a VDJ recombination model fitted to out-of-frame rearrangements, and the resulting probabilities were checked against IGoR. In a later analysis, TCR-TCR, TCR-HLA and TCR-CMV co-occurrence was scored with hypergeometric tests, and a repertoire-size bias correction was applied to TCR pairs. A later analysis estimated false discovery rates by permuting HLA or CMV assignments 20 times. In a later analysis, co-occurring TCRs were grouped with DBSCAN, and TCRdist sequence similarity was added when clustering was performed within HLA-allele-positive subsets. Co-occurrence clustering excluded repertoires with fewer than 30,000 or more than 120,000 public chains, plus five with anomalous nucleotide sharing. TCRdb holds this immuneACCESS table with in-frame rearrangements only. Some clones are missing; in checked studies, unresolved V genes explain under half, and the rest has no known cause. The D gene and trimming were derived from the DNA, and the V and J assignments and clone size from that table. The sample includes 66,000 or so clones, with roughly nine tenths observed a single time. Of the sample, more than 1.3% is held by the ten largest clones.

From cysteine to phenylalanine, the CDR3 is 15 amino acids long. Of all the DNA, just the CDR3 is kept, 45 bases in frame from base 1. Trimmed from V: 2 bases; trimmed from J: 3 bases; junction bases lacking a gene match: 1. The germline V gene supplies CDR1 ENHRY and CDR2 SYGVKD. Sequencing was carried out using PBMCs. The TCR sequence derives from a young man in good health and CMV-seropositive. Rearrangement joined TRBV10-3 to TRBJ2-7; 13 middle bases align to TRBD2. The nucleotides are TGTGCCATCAGTGAGAGGACTAGCGGGAGCTACGAGCAGTACTTC. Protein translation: CAISERTSGSYEQYF.